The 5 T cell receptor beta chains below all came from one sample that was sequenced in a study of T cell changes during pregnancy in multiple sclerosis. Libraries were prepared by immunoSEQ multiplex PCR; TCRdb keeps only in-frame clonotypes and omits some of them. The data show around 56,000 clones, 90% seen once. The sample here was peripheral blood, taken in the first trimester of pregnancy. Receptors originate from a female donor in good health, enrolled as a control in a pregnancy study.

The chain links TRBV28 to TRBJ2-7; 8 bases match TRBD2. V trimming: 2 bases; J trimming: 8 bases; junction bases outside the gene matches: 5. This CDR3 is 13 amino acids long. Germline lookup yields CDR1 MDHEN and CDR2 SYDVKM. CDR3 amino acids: CASSLGREDQQYF. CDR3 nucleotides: TGTGCCAGCAGTTTAGGGCGGGAGGACCAGCAGTACTTC. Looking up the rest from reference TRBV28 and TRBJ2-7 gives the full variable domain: DVKVTQSSRYLVKRTGEKVFLECVQDMDHENMFWYRQDPGLGLRLIYFSYDVKMKEKGDIPEGYSVSREKKERFSLILESASTNQTSMYLCASSLGREDQQYFGPGTRLTVT.

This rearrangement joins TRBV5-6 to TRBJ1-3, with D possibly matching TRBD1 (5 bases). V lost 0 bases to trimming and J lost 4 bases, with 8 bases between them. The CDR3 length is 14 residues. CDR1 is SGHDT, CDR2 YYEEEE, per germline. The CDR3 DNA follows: TGTGCCAGCAGCTTGGCGAAGGGGGGAAACACCATATATTTT. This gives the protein CASSLAKGGNTIYF.

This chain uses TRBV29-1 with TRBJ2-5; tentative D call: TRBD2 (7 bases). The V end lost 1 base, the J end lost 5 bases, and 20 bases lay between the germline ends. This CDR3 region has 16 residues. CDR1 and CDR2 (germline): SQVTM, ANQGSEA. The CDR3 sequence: CSVEGTPSGGGETQYF. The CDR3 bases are TGCAGCGTTGAAGGTACCCCTAGCGGAGGGGGGGAGACCCAGTACTTC.

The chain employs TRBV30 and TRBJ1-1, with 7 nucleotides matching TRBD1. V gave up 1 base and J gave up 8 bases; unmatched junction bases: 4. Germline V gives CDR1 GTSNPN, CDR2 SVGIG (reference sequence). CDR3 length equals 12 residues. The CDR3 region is CAWSETGMEAFF. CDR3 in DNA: TGTGCCTGGAGTGAGACAGGGATGGAAGCTTTCTTT.

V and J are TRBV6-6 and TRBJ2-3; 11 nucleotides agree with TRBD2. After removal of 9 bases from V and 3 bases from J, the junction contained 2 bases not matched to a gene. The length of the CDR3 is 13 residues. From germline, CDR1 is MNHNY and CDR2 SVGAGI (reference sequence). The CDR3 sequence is CASSGRGTDTQYF. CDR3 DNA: TGTGCCAGTAGCGGGAGGGGGACAGATACGCAGTATTTT.